This section outlines one T cell receptor (beta chain) sequence together with its context. The data stem from a study of regulatory T cells in long-lasting Graves disease. Regarding time point: newly diagnosed GD, antithyroid drugs for less than 3 months. Making the TCR library involved RNA that had been extracted from PBMCs. Unmatched junction bases numbered 8, after V lost 2 bases and J lost 0 bases. Germline lookup yields CDR1 SQVTM and CDR2 ANQGSEA. CDR3 size: 18 residues. Arm-PCR of CDR3 regions with iRepertoire HTBI primers generated TCR beta libraries. TCRdb re-called the multiplex PCR reads with MiXCR, one entry per CDR3 protein. This sample yields about 460,000 distinct CDR3 sequences, of which less than 15% are seen a single time; around a sixth belongs to the top ten. These data also featured in a second study, about T cells in Graves' hyperthyroidism and ophthalmopathy. As reported in that work: Patients aged 18 to 65 had newly diagnosed hyperthyroidism lasting under 2 months. The TCR CDR3 was amplified in a first-round RT-PCR using the HTBI primer set.

The rearrangement joins TRBV29-1 to TRBJ2-7; 15 bases match TRBD2. The TCR originated in a woman between 50 and 59 years old with Graves disease. Sequenced material: peripheral blood mononuclear cells (PBMCs), taken at new diagnosis, from a patient treated with antithyroid drugs. CDR3 amino acids: CSVELFGTSGRFSYEQYF. The CDR3 nucleotides read TGCAGCGTTGAACTTTTTGGGACTAGCGGGAGGTTCTCCTACGAGCAGTACTTC.